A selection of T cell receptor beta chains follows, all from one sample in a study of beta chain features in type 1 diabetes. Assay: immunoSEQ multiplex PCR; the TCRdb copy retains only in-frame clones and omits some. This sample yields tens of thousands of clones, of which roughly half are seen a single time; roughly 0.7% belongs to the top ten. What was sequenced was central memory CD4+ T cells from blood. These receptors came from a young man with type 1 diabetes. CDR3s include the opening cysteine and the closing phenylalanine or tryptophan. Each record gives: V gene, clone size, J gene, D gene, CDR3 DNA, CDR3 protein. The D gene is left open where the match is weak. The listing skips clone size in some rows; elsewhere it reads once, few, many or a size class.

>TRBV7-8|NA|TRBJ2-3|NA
TGTGCCAGCAGCCCCTACGGCCGGGGGGCTGGGACAGATACGCAGTATTTT
CASSPYGRGAGTDTQYF
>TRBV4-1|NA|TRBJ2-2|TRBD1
TGCGCCAGCAGCCGGGAACAGGGGGCGACCGGGGAGCTGTTTTTT
CASSREQGATGELFF
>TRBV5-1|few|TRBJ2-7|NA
TGCGCCAGCAGCCTGCCTGCCTACGAGCAGTACTTC
CASSLPAYEQYF
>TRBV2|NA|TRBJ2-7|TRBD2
TGTGCCAGCAGTGAAGCAGGACTAGCGGGAGCCTACGAGCAGTACTTC
CASSEAGLAGAYEQYF
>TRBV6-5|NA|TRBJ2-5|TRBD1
TGTGCCAGCACTCAACCGGGACAGGGGGCAGAAGAGCAGTACTTC
CASTQPGQGAEEQYF
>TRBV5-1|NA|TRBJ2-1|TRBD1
TGCGCCAGCAGCTTATCCGGGACAGGGTCCTACAATGAGCAGTTCTTC
CASSLSGTGSYNEQFF
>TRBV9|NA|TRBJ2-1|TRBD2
TGTGCCAGCAGCGTAAGGACTAGCGGGGGGGCCCCCTACAATGAGCAGTTCTTC
CASSVRTSGGAPYNEQFF
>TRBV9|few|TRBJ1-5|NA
TGTGCCAGCAGCACCGGGAGCCCAGGGAGTCAGCCCCAGCATTTT
CASSTGSPGSQPQHF
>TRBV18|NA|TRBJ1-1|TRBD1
TGTGCCAGCTCACCCGGGACAGGGGGGACTGAAGCTTTCTTT
CASSPGTGGTEAFF
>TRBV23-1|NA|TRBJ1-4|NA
TGCGCCAGGGTCGAGCGGGAGGGAGCCCCACCAACTAATGAAAAACTGTTTTTT
CARVEREGAPPTNEKLFF
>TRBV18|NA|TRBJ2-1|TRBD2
TGTGCCAGCTCACCACCGACTAGCGGGAGGACCAATGAGCAGTTCTTC
CASSPPTSGRTNEQFF
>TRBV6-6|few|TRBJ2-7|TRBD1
TGTGCCAGCAGTTACTCGATGCAACAGGGGGTGAACGAGCAGTACTTC
CASSYSMQQGVNEQYF
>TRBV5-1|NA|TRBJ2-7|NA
TGCGCCAGCAGCTCCCAGGATTTATCCGGCGAGCAGTACTTC
CASSSQDLSGEQYF
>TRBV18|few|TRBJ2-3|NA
TGTGCCAGCTCCCCCGGGGAGTCGGGGACAGATACGCAGTATTTT
CASSPGESGTDTQYF
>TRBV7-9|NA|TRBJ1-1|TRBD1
TGTGCCAGCAGCCGTGACAGGGTGGACACTGAAGCTTTCTTT
CASSRDRVDTEAFF
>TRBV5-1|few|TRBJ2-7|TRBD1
TGCGCCAGCAGCTTGGCCGGGACAGGGGGCGATTACGAGCAGTACTTC
CASSLAGTGGDYEQYF
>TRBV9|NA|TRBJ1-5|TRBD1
TGTGCCAGCAGCGCAACAGGGGGCAATCAGCCCCAGCATTTT
CASSATGGNQPQHF
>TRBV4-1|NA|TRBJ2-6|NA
TGCGCCAGCAGCCAACCAGGGTCATCTGGGGCCAACGTCCTGACTTTC
CASSQPGSSGANVLTF
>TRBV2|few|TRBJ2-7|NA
TGTGCCAGCAGTGAGGGAAAGGGGCCCTCCTACGAGCAGTACTTC
CASSEGKGPSYEQYF
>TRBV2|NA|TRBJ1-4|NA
TGTGCCAGCAGTGCTCGGCAGGGAGGTGAAAAACTGTTTTTT
CASSARQGGEKLFF
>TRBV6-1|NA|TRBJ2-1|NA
TGTGCCAGCAGTGAAGCGGGGCTGGAGCAGTTCTTC
CASSEAGLEQFF
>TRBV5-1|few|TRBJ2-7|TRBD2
TGCGCCAGCAGCCCGGGCGGGACTAGCGGATTATACGAGCAGTACTTC
CASSPGGTSGLYEQYF
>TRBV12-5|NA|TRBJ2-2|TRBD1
TGTGCTATCGCACAGGGGGACACCGGGGAGCTGTTTTTT
CAIAQGDTGELFF
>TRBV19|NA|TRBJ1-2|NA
TGTGCCAGTAATGACAGAGACTTCTATGGCTACACCTTC
CASNDRDFYGYTF
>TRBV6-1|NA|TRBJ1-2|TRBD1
TGTGCCAGCAGTGCCCTAACGGGACAGGGGTTCTATGGCTACACCTTC
CASSALTGQGFYGYTF
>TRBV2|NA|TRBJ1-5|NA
TGTGCCAGCAGCCTTCCTCTTTTAAGCAATCAGCCCCAGCATTTT
CASSLPLLSNQPQHF
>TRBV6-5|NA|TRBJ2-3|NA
TGTGCCAGCAGTCTTACGGGAGATACGCAGTATTTT
CASSLTGDTQYF
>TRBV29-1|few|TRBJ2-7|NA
TGCAGCGTTGAAGGGGAAGGGGGATCGGGCTACGAGCAGTACTTC
CSVEGEGGSGYEQYF
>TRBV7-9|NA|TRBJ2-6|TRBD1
TGTGCCAGCAGCTTAGACCGACAGGGTTGGAGCTCTGGGGCCAACGTCCTGACTTTC
CASSLDRQGWSSGANVLTF
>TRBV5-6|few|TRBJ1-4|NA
TGTGCCAGCAGCTTGACGGACAGAGTTGCAACTAATGAAAAACTGTTTTTT
CASSLTDRVATNEKLFF
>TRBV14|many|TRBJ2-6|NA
TGTGCCAGCAGCCAAATGAGGGCTGGGGCCAACGTCCTGACTTTC
CASSQMRAGANVLTF
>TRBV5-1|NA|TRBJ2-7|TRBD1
TGCGCCAGCAGCTTATCGGGACAGGCCTTCTACGAGCAGTACTTC
CASSLSGQAFYEQYF
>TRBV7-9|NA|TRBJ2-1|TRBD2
TGTGCCAGCAGCCCGGGGGGTACTAGCGGGAGGGCCAGTGAGCAGTTCTTC
CASSPGGTSGRASEQFF
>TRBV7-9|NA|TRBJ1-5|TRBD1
TGTGCCAGCAGCGTTGACAGGGGTGGCAATCAGCCCCAGCATTTT
CASSVDRGGNQPQHF
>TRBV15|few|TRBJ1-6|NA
TGTGCCACCAGCAGAGCCCAGGGGACATATTCACCCCTCCACTTT
CATSRAQGTYSPLHF
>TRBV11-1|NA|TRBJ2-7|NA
TGTGCCAGCAGCTTCTCGGGGAGGAACTCCTACGAGCAGTACTTC
CASSFSGRNSYEQYF
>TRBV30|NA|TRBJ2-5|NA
TGTGCCTGGAGTGTGGCAGGCCAAGAGACCCAGTACTTC
CAWSVAGQETQYF
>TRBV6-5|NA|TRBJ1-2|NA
TGTGCCAGCAGTTACAAGCGGGGCGCGGGGGGCTACACCTTC
CASSYKRGAGGYTF
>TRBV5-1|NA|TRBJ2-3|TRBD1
TGCGCCAGCAGGGAGACAGGGGCAGATACGCAGTATTTT
CASRETGADTQYF
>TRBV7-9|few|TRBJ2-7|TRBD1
TGTGCCAGCAGCCTTGAGACAGGGTGGGGCGAGCAGTACTTC
CASSLETGWGEQYF
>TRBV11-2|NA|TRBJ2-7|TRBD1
TGTGCCAGCAGCTTTTCATTCATGGCACAGGGGGCTATCGAGCAGTACTTC
CASSFSFMAQGAIEQYF
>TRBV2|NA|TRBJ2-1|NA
TGTGCCAGCAGTACCTCTGACGCGGGAGAGCAGTTCTTC
CASSTSDAGEQFF
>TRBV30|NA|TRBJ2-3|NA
TGTGCCTGGAGTTCTAGTGCGGATACGCAGTATTTT
CAWSSSADTQYF
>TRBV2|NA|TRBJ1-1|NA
TGTGCCAGCAATCCAGGGTCGGCGAACACTGAAGCTTTCTTT
CASNPGSANTEAFF
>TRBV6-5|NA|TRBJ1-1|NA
TGTGCCAGCAGTTCTTTGACAGGTAACACTGAAGCTTTCTTT
CASSSLTGNTEAFF
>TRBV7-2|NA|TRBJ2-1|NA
TGTGCCAGCAGCTTATCCTCCGGGACTTCCCAGAATGAGCAGTTCTTC
CASSLSSGTSQNEQFF
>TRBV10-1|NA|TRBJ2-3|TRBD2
TGCGCCAGCAGTGAAGGGGCGGGGGGCCGCACAGATACGCAGTATTTT
CASSEGAGGRTDTQYF
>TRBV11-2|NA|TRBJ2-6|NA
TGTGCCAGCAGCTTAGTGCGGGGCAGCTCTGGGGCCAACGTCCTGACTTTC
CASSLVRGSSGANVLTF
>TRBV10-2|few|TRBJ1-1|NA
TGCGCCAGCAGTGACGGGGGATTGAACACTGAAGCTTTCTTT
CASSDGGLNTEAFF
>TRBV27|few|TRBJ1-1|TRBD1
TGTGCCAGCAGTTTAGGACAGGGGGCCTACACTGAAGCTTTCTTT
CASSLGQGAYTEAFF
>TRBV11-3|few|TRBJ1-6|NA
TGTGCCAGCAGCTTACCCCAGGCCCATAATTCACCCCTCCACTTT
CASSLPQAHNSPLHF
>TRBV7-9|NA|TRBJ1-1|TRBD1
TGTGCCAGCAGCTTCACCGGGACAGGCGCCACTGAAGCTTTCTTT
CASSFTGTGATEAFF
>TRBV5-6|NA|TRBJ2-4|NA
TGTGCCAGCAGCTTGGCTGGGGCAGGGAAGGAGTACTTC
CASSLAGAGKEYF
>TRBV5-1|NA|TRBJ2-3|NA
TGCGCCAGCAGCCGCGACAGTCCCACAGATACGCAGTATTTT
CASSRDSPTDTQYF
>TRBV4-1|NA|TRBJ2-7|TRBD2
TGCGCCAGCAGCCAAGATTTTAGCGGGGGAGTGAGCTCCTACGAGCAGTACTTC
CASSQDFSGGVSSYEQYF
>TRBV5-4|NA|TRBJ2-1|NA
TGTGCCAGCAGCTTACAGGGTGTAAATGAGCAGTTCTTC
CASSLQGVNEQFF
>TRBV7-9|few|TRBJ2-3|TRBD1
TGTGCCAGCAGCCCGACAGGGCCCTACACAGATACGCAGTATTTT
CASSPTGPYTDTQYF